The clone carrying this T cell receptor (beta chain) was recorded at least ten times. The target antigen is unknown. Noted treatment: PENTA 11 planned treatment interruption arm or continuous ART arm. This record belongs to a study of HIV-infected children after antiretroviral therapy interruption. A 3' RACE protocol on RNA, with unique molecular identifiers, produced the TCR library. TCRdb redid the calling of the 3' RACE reads with MiXCR, one entry per CDR3 protein. Counted here are some 90,000 distinct CDR3 sequences, less than 7% occurring once; the ten biggest clones make up approximately 1.2%. Germline V gene data show CDR1 as MNHNY and CDR2 as SVGAGI (reference sequence). V lost 3 bases and J lost 6, with 12 bases in between. The CDR3 contains 14 residues. Points from the study as a whole: Minor non-naive CD45RA+ populations, like EMRA or stem memory, might contaminate naive sorts.

This clonotype originated in a pool of human donors with HIV. The source was CD45RA+ CD4+ T cells from PBMCs, pooled from several time points, collected from a donor given antiretroviral therapy, either interrupted or continuous. Subset reported: naive CD4+ CD45RA+ CD45RO- T cells. The chain carries TRBV6-6 and TRBJ2-1; weak D call: TRBD2 (6 bases). The CDR3 loop is CASSYRQGGNEQFF. CDR3 coding DNA: TGTGCCAGCAGTTATCGCCAGGGAGGCAATGAGCAGTTCTTC.